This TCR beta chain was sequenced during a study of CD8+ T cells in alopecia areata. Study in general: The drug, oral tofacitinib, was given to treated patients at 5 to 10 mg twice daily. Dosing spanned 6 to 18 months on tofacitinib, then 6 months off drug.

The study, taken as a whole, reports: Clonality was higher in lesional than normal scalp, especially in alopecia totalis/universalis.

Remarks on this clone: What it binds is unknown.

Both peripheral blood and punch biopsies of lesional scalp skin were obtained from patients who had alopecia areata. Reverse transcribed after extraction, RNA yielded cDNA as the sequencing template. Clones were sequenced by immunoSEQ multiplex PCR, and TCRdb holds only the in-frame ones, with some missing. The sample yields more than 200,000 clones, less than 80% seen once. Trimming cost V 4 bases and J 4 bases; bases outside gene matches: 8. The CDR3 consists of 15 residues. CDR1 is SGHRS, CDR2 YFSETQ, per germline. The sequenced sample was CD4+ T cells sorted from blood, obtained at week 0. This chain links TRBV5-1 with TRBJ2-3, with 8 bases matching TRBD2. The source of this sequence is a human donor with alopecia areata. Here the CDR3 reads CASSTGLVSPDTQYF. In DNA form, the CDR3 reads TGCGCCAGCAGCACGGGACTAGTAAGCCCAGATACGCAGTATTTT.